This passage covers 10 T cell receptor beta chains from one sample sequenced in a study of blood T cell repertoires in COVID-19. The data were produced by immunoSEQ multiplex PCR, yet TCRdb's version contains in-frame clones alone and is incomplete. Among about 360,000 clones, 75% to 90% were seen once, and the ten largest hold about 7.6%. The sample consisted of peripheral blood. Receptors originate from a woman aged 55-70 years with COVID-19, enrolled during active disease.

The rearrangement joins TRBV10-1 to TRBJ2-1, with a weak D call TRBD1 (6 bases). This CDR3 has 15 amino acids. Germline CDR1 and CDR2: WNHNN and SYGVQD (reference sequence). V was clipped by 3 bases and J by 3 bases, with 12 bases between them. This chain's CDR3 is CASSDTGTNYNEQFF. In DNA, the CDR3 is TGCGCCAGCAGTGATACCGGGACAAACTACAATGAGCAGTTCTTC.

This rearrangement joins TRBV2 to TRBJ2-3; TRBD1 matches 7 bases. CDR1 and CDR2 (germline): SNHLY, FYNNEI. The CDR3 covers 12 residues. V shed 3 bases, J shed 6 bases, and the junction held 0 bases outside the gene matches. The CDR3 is CASSDRGDTQYF. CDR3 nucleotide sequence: TGTGCCAGCAGTGACAGGGGGGATACGCAGTATTTT.

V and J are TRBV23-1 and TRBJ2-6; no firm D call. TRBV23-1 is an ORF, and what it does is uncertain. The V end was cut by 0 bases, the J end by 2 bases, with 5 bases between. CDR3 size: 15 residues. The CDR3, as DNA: TGCGCCAGCAGTCAATCGAGTGCTGGGGCCAACGTCCTGACTTTC. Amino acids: CASSQSSAGANVLTF.

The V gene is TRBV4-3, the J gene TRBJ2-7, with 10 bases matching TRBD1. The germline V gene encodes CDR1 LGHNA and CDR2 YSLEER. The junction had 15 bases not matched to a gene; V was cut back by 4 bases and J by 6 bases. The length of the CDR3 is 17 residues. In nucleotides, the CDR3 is TGCGCCAGCAGCCGATTCTCAATTCCGGGACAGGGGAGCGAGCAGTACTTC. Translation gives CASSRFSIPGQGSEQYF.

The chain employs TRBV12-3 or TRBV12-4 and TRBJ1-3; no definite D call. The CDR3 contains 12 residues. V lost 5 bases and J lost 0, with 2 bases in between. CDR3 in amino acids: CASSLSGNTIYF. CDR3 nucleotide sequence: TGTGCCAGCAGTCTCTCTGGAAACACCATATATTTT.

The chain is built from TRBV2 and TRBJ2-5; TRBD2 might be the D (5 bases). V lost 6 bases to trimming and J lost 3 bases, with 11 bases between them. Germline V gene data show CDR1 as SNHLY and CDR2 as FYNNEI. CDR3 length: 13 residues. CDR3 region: CASRAWGEETQYF. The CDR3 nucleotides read TGTGCCAGCAGAGCCTGGGGAGAAGAGACCCAGTACTTC. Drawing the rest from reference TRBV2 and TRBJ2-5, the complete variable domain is EPEVTQTPSHQVTQMGQEVILRCVPISNHLYFYWYRQILGQKVEFLVSFYNNEISEKSEIFDDQFSVERPDGSNFTLKIRSTKLEDSAMYFCASRAWGEETQYFGPGTRLLVL.

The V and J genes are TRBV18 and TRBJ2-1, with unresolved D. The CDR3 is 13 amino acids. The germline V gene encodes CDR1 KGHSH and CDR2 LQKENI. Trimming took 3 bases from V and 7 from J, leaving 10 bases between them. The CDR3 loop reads CASSPRQVNEQFF. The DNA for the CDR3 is TGTGCCAGCTCACCTCGCCAGGTTAATGAGCAGTTCTTC.

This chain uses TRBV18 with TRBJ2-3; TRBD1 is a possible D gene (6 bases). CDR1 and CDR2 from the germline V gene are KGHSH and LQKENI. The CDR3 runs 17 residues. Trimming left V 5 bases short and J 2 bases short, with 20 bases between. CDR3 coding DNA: TGTGCCAGCTCAACTCCTCCCGGGACATATAACACAGATACGCAGTATTTT. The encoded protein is CASSTPPGTYNTDTQYF.

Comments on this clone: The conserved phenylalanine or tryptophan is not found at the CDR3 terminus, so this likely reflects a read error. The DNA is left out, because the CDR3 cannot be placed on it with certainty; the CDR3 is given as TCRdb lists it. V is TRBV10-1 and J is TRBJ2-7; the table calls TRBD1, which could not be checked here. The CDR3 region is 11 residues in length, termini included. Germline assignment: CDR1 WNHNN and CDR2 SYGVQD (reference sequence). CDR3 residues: CASGEQGICDP.

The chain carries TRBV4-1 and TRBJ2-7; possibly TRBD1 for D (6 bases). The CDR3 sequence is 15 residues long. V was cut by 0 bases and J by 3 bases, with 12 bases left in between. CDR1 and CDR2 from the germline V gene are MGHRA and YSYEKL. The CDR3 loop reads CASSQDQAQGYEQYF. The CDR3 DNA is TGCGCCAGCAGCCAAGATCAAGCACAGGGCTACGAGCAGTACTTC.